The rows below give T cell receptor beta chains drawn from one sample of a study of T cells in Graves' hyperthyroidism and ophthalmopathy. TCRdb analysed the multiplex PCR reads with MiXCR anew, one entry per CDR3 protein. The data show about 24,000 distinct CDR3 sequences, with 45% to 55% seen just once and about a quarter held by the top ten. The sequenced sample was blood. The receptors come from a woman aged 40 to 50 with Graves' hyperthyroidism that later progressed to Graves' ophthalmopathy. Both conserved end residues are part of each CDR3. Fields, in order: J gene, clone size, D gene, V gene, CDR3 protein, CDR3 DNA. The D gene is left open where the match is weak. A clone size is listed for some rows: how often the clone was seen (once, few, many), or a class if it is expanded.

>TRBJ2-5|.|TRBD2|TRBV2
CASSDTAGAARVSETQYF
TGTGCCAGCAGTGATACAGCGGGAGCGGCCCGGGTGTCAGAGACCCAGTACTTC
>TRBJ1-1|.|.|TRBV19
CASSRETGWNTEAFF
TGTGCCAGTAGTAGAGAGACAGGTTGGAACACTGAAGCTTTCTTT
>TRBJ2-1|.|.|TRBV7-9
CASSDGPGPLFF
TGTGCCAGCAGCGACGGACCCGGTCCTTTGTTCTTC
>TRBJ1-5|.|TRBD1|TRBV29-1
CSAISGTGGNQPQHF
TGCAGCGCAATCTCCGGGACAGGGGGCAATCAGCCCCAGCATTTT
>TRBJ2-1|.|TRBD2|TRBV19
CASSRSGAGGPRYYNEQFF
TGTGCCAGTAGTCGAAGTGGAGCGGGAGGGCCTCGATACTACAATGAGCAGTTCTTC
>TRBJ1-2|.|TRBD1|TRBV20-1
CSARTGDNYGYTF
TGCAGTGCTCGGACAGGGGATAACTATGGCTACACCTTC
>TRBJ2-7|many|TRBD2|TRBV27
CASSLGRGIYEQYF
TGTGCCAGCAGTTTAGGGAGGGGAATCTACGAGCAGTACTTC
>TRBJ2-1|.|TRBD2|TRBV4-1
CASSQGLAYNEQFF
TGCGCCAGCAGCCAAGGACTAGCGTACAATGAGCAGTTCTTC
>TRBJ2-7|few|.|TRBV20-1
CSADREYGEQYF
TGCAGTGCCGACAGAGAGTACGGGGAGCAGTACTTC
>TRBJ2-3|.|TRBD2|TRBV6-1
CASIPGLAADTQYF
TGTGCCAGCATACCGGGACTAGCAGCAGATACGCAGTATTTT
>TRBJ2-7|many|TRBD2|TRBV11-3
CASSPHWPIAGDTYEQYF
TGTGCCAGCAGCCCTCACTGGCCAATAGCGGGAGATACCTACGAGCAGTACTTC
>TRBJ2-5|few|TRBD1|TRBV7-9
CASSLREVAGTGAAETQYF
TGTGCCAGCAGCTTAAGGGAGGTGGCGGGGACAGGGGCAGCGGAGACCCAGTACTTC
>TRBJ1-6|many|.|TRBV28
CASSFGRRVGSPLHF
TGTGCCAGCAGTTTTGGTAGAAGGGTGGGATCACCCCTCCACTTT
>TRBJ2-7|.|.|TRBV2
CASSEAPNRANEQYF
TGTGCCAGCAGTGAAGCGCCGAACAGGGCAAACGAGCAGTACTTC
>TRBJ2-3|.|TRBD2|TRBV5-6
CASSLSGLAGGVTDTQYF
TGTGCCAGCAGCTTGTCTGGACTAGCGGGAGGTGTCACAGATACGCAGTATTTT
>TRBJ2-2|many|TRBD2|TRBV11-3
CASSLHGTRGRSGELFF
TGTGCCAGCAGCTTACACGGGACTAGAGGTAGGTCCGGGGAGCTGTTTTTT
>TRBJ1-3|many|.|TRBV9
CASSAPGTTGNTIYF
TGTGCCAGCAGCGCCCCCGGTACCACTGGAAACACCATATATTTT
>TRBJ1-6|.|.|TRBV5-1
CASRFSGGDSPLHF
TGCGCCAGCAGGTTTTCGGGCGGCGACTCACCCCTCCACTTT
>TRBJ2-1|medium-sized|TRBD2|TRBV19
CASSLADNEQFF
TGTGCCAGTAGTCTAGCGGACAATGAGCAGTTCTTC
>TRBJ2-3|many|.|TRBV11-2
CASSLGGGGRTDTQYF
TGTGCCAGCAGCTTAGGGGGGGGGGGCAGGACAGATACGCAGTATTTT
>TRBJ2-2|.|TRBD2|TRBV5-6
CASSLGLAGDRELFF
TGTGCCAGCAGCTTGGGGCTAGCGGGAGACCGGGAGCTGTTTTTT
>TRBJ2-3|.|TRBD2|TRBV7-2
CASSLGRERTDTQYF
TGTGCCAGCAGCTTAGGGCGGGAGAGGACAGATACGCAGTATTTT
>TRBJ1-1|medium-sized|.|TRBV20-1
CSARSPTEAFF
TGCAGTGCTAGATCTCCCACTGAAGCTTTCTTT
>TRBJ2-7|medium-sized|.|TRBV5-6
CASSSFYEQYF
TGTGCCAGCAGCTCCTTCTACGAGCAGTACTTC
>TRBJ2-7|.|TRBD1|TRBV9
CASSPGTGRHHEQYF
TGTGCCAGCAGCCCAGGGACAGGCCGTCATCACGAGCAGTACTTC
>TRBJ2-3|.|.|TRBV5-8
CASSWPGGCTDTQYF
TGTGCCAGCAGCTGGCCCGGGGGATGCACAGATACGCAGTATTTT